A selection of T cell receptor beta chains follows, all from one sample in a study of blood T cells in healthy people across ages. In TCRdb, the 5' RACE reads were re-called with MiXCR into one record per CDR3 protein. This table holds about 640,000 distinct CDR3 sequences, approximately 50% found once. Sequenced material: blood. Receptor source: a man aged 60-69 years in good health. The CDR3 runs from the conserved cysteine through the conserved F or W. The order of the fields is clone size, J gene, D gene, V gene, CDR3 DNA, CDR3 protein. A D gene is named only where the DNA matches it firmly. Size tells how often a clone was seen (once, few, many) or the class of an expanded clone, and some rows leave it out.

clone size: once
J gene: TRBJ2-7
D gene: -
V gene: TRBV24-1
CDR3 DNA: TGTGCCACTGGCACACGGACGCAGAAGGAGCAGTACTTC
CDR3 protein: CATGTRTQKEQYF

clone size: -
J gene: TRBJ2-3
D gene: TRBD2
V gene: TRBV7-9
CDR3 DNA: TGTGCCAGCAGCTCTAGCGGGGCGATCACAGATACGCAGTATTTT
CDR3 protein: CASSSSGAITDTQYF

clone size: few
J gene: TRBJ1-2
D gene: -
V gene: TRBV3-1
CDR3 DNA: TGTGCCAGCAGCCCTACACGGCAGCTCTATGGCTACACCTTC
CDR3 protein: CASSPTRQLYGYTF

clone size: -
J gene: TRBJ2-5
D gene: -
V gene: TRBV7-6
CDR3 DNA: TGTGCCAGCAGCCCGCGCAGCACTAGGGATGAGACCCAGTACTTC
CDR3 protein: CASSPRSTRDETQYF

clone size: -
J gene: TRBJ1-2
D gene: -
V gene: TRBV7-9
CDR3 DNA: TGTGCCAGCAGCACTCGTGGACAGTATGGCTACACCTTC
CDR3 protein: CASSTRGQYGYTF

clone size: few
J gene: TRBJ2-5
D gene: TRBD1
V gene: TRBV14
CDR3 DNA: TGTGCCAGCAGCCCCCGGACAGGGGTTGAGACCCAGTACTTC
CDR3 protein: CASSPRTGVETQYF

clone size: -
J gene: TRBJ2-3
D gene: TRBD2
V gene: TRBV9
CDR3 DNA: TGTGCCAGCAGCGACCCTAGCGGGGTGGGGGATACGCAGTATTTT
CDR3 protein: CASSDPSGVGDTQYF

clone size: once
J gene: TRBJ1-2
D gene: -
V gene: TRBV5-6
CDR3 DNA: TGTGCCAGCAGCGGGGGGGATTCTGGCTACACCTTC
CDR3 protein: CASSGGDSGYTF

clone size: -
J gene: TRBJ2-5
D gene: TRBD1
V gene: TRBV6-1
CDR3 DNA: TGTGCCAGCACTAACAGGGGAACGGAGACCCAGTACTTC
CDR3 protein: CASTNRGTETQYF

clone size: few
J gene: TRBJ2-1
D gene: TRBD1
V gene: TRBV10-3
CDR3 DNA: TGTGCCATCAGTGTTTCGGACAGGGGGCAGTTCTTC
CDR3 protein: CAISVSDRGQFF

clone size: -
J gene: TRBJ1-1
D gene: -
V gene: TRBV18
CDR3 DNA: TGTGCCAGCTCACCAGGCGCGGGGGGCAATGAAGCTTTCTTT
CDR3 protein: CASSPGAGGNEAFF

clone size: -
J gene: TRBJ1-1
D gene: TRBD1
V gene: TRBV20-1
CDR3 DNA: TGCAGTGCTAGCCTCCTAGGACAGGGACGGACTGAAGCTTTCTTT
CDR3 protein: CSASLLGQGRTEAFF

clone size: -
J gene: TRBJ2-5
D gene: -
V gene: TRBV29-1
CDR3 DNA: TGCAGGGGGGACTTTCAAGAGACCCAGTACTTC
CDR3 protein: CRGDFQETQYF

clone size: -
J gene: TRBJ2-1
D gene: -
V gene: TRBV7-9
CDR3 DNA: TGTACCAGCAGCTTATATGGCGGAGGTGTAAATGAGCAGTTCTTC
CDR3 protein: CTSSLYGGGVNEQFF

clone size: -
J gene: TRBJ2-7
D gene: -
V gene: TRBV9
CDR3 DNA: TGTGCCAGCAGCGTAGGGGCAGAAGGAGGCGAGCAGTACTTC
CDR3 protein: CASSVGAEGGEQYF

clone size: -
J gene: TRBJ2-5
D gene: TRBD2
V gene: TRBV6-1
CDR3 DNA: TGTGCCAGCAGCATCGGGGGGGCGGGTGAGACCCAGTACTTC
CDR3 protein: CASSIGGAGETQYF

clone size: -
J gene: TRBJ2-5
D gene: -
V gene: TRBV5-1
CDR3 DNA: TGCGCCAGCAGAGGGACAGAGACCCAGTACTTC
CDR3 protein: CASRGTETQYF

clone size: -
J gene: TRBJ2-1
D gene: TRBD1
V gene: TRBV20-1
CDR3 DNA: TGCAGTGCTAGAGGTCAGGGGGCCCGCCACAGGGGTGAGCAGTTCTTC
CDR3 protein: CSARGQGARHRGEQFF

clone size: -
J gene: TRBJ2-3
D gene: TRBD2
V gene: TRBV20-1
CDR3 DNA: TGCAGTGCTCCGATTGGGGGGGGAAAAGATACGCAGTATTTT
CDR3 protein: CSAPIGGGKDTQYF

clone size: -
J gene: TRBJ2-3
D gene: -
V gene: TRBV20-1
CDR3 DNA: TGCAGTGCTAGACCCAGGGGAAAGGATACGCAGTATTTT
CDR3 protein: CSARPRGKDTQYF

clone size: -
J gene: TRBJ1-1
D gene: -
V gene: TRBV9
CDR3 DNA: TGTGCCAGCAGCCCTCCCTGGGGGGGCACTGAAGCTTTCTTT
CDR3 protein: CASSPPWGGTEAFF

clone size: -
J gene: TRBJ1-2
D gene: TRBD1
V gene: TRBV28
CDR3 DNA: TGTGCCAGCAGTTCCCAACGACAGGGAGGCTACACCTTC
CDR3 protein: CASSSQRQGGYTF

clone size: -
J gene: TRBJ2-6
D gene: TRBD1
V gene: TRBV2
CDR3 DNA: TGTGCCAGCAGTGCCTGGACAGGGGTCTCTGGGGCCAACGTCCTGACTTTC
CDR3 protein: CASSAWTGVSGANVLTF

clone size: -
J gene: TRBJ1-2
D gene: -
V gene: TRBV12-3/TRBV12-4
CDR3 DNA: TGTGCCAGCAGTTTCGCGACAGGCTCCTATGGCTACACCTTC
CDR3 protein: CASSFATGSYGYTF

clone size: -
J gene: TRBJ2-5
D gene: -
V gene: TRBV7-9
CDR3 DNA: TGTGCCAGCAGCCCCTTAGGGCAGGGGAAACGAGAGACCCAGTACTTC
CDR3 protein: CASSPLGQGKRETQYF

clone size: -
J gene: TRBJ2-3
D gene: TRBD1
V gene: TRBV5-1
CDR3 DNA: TGCGCCAGCAGCTTGGTGGCAGGGGGCGCCTTCGGCACAGATACGCAGTATTTT
CDR3 protein: CASSLVAGGAFGTDTQYF

clone size: once
J gene: TRBJ2-3
D gene: TRBD2
V gene: TRBV7-8
CDR3 DNA: TGTGCCAGCAGCGACCGACTAGCGGGGGGGAGGGATACGCAGTATTTT
CDR3 protein: CASSDRLAGGRDTQYF

clone size: -
J gene: TRBJ1-1
D gene: TRBD1
V gene: TRBV4-1
CDR3 DNA: TGCGCCAGCAGCCACCCCGGGACAGGAGCATCACAAGCTTTCTTT
CDR3 protein: CASSHPGTGASQAFF

clone size: -
J gene: TRBJ1-6
D gene: -
V gene: TRBV27
CDR3 DNA: TGTGCCAGCAGGAGTATCGCAGGGACCTATAATTCACCCCTCCACTTT
CDR3 protein: CASRSIAGTYNSPLHF

clone size: once
J gene: TRBJ2-5
D gene: -
V gene: TRBV24-1
CDR3 DNA: TGTGCCACCAGTGACCGGGGCAAATTCCAAGAGACCCAGTACTTC
CDR3 protein: CATSDRGKFQETQYF

clone size: many
J gene: TRBJ2-7
D gene: -
V gene: TRBV20-1
CDR3 DNA: TGCAGTGCTAGGCGGGACTCCACCTACGAGCAGTACTTC
CDR3 protein: CSARRDSTYEQYF

clone size: -
J gene: TRBJ2-3
D gene: TRBD2
V gene: TRBV15
CDR3 DNA: TGTGCCACCAGCAGAGATGTGGCGGGGGCAGATACGCAGTATTTT
CDR3 protein: CATSRDVAGADTQYF

clone size: once
J gene: TRBJ2-1
D gene: TRBD1
V gene: TRBV27
CDR3 DNA: TGTGCCAGCAGTAAACCGGGACAGGGTGCAAATGAGCAGTTCTTC
CDR3 protein: CASSKPGQGANEQFF

clone size: -
J gene: TRBJ2-5
D gene: -
V gene: TRBV7-9
CDR3 DNA: TGTGCCAGCAGCAACCAGGGTAATTTACAAGAGACCCAGTACTTC
CDR3 protein: CASSNQGNLQETQYF

clone size: few
J gene: TRBJ2-1
D gene: TRBD2
V gene: TRBV4-2
CDR3 DNA: TGTGCCAGCAGCCAAAGCGGGGTTGCTTACAATGAGCAGTTCTTC
CDR3 protein: CASSQSGVAYNEQFF

clone size: -
J gene: TRBJ1-5
D gene: TRBD1
V gene: TRBV18
CDR3 DNA: TGTGCCAGCTCACCCTGGACAGGGTTGTTGAGCAATCAGCCCCAGCATTTT
CDR3 protein: CASSPWTGLLSNQPQHF

clone size: -
J gene: TRBJ1-2
D gene: -
V gene: TRBV12-3/TRBV12-4
CDR3 DNA: TGTGCCAGCAGTGACACCGGGACGGCCTATGGCTACACCTTC
CDR3 protein: CASSDTGTAYGYTF

clone size: once
J gene: TRBJ2-3
D gene: -
V gene: TRBV9
CDR3 DNA: TGTGCCAGCAGCGTAGGTTCGCTAGGGAGGACAGATACGCAGTATTTT
CDR3 protein: CASSVGSLGRTDTQYF

clone size: few
J gene: TRBJ1-4
D gene: -
V gene: TRBV6-6
CDR3 DNA: TGTGCCAGCACCCAGGGGTCAACTAATGAAAAACTGTTTTTT
CDR3 protein: CASTQGSTNEKLFF

clone size: -
J gene: TRBJ2-7
D gene: TRBD1
V gene: TRBV7-2
CDR3 DNA: TGTGCCAGCAGCTTCACACCACAGGGGGCGCACGAGCAGTACTTC
CDR3 protein: CASSFTPQGAHEQYF

clone size: -
J gene: TRBJ2-5
D gene: TRBD1
V gene: TRBV5-1
CDR3 DNA: TGCGCCAGCAGCTCGACAGGGGACAATGAGCAGTACTTC
CDR3 protein: CASSSTGDNEQYF

clone size: once
J gene: TRBJ2-7
D gene: TRBD1
V gene: TRBV4-2
CDR3 DNA: TGTGCCAGCAGCCAAGATTTGGGGACAGGGGGCTCTAGAACCTACGAGCAGTACTTC
CDR3 protein: CASSQDLGTGGSRTYEQYF

clone size: -
J gene: TRBJ2-7
D gene: TRBD1
V gene: TRBV5-1
CDR3 DNA: TGCGCCAGCAGCTTGGCCTTAGACAGGGGCTACGAGCAGTACTTC
CDR3 protein: CASSLALDRGYEQYF

clone size: -
J gene: TRBJ2-5
D gene: -
V gene: TRBV10-3
CDR3 DNA: TGTGCCATCAGTGAGTCGGGCCTCCAAGAGACCCAGTACTTC
CDR3 protein: CAISESGLQETQYF

clone size: -
J gene: TRBJ1-5
D gene: TRBD1
V gene: TRBV2
CDR3 DNA: TGTGCCAGCAGGGTCAGGGGGGATCAGCCCCAGCATTTT
CDR3 protein: CASRVRGDQPQHF

clone size: -
J gene: TRBJ2-7
D gene: TRBD1
V gene: TRBV29-1
CDR3 DNA: TGCAGCGTTGATCTTCGGACAGGGGGCGAGCAGTACTTC
CDR3 protein: CSVDLRTGGEQYF

clone size: -
J gene: TRBJ2-1
D gene: -
V gene: TRBV15
CDR3 DNA: TGTGCCACCAGCAGCCGGCGGGAACCCTCCTACAGTGAGCAGTTCTTC
CDR3 protein: CATSSRREPSYSEQFF

clone size: -
J gene: TRBJ2-7
D gene: TRBD1
V gene: TRBV6-5
CDR3 DNA: TGTGCCAGCAGTCCTCCGGGACAGGGGGTGCAGTACTTC
CDR3 protein: CASSPPGQGVQYF

clone size: few
J gene: TRBJ2-7
D gene: -
V gene: TRBV7-2
CDR3 DNA: TGTGCCAGCAGCTCCCGAGGTTCCCAGGGGGAGCAGTACTTC
CDR3 protein: CASSSRGSQGEQYF

clone size: -
J gene: TRBJ2-2
D gene: TRBD1
V gene: TRBV20-1
CDR3 DNA: TGCAGTGCTACCTTCGGACAGGGGCGAACCGGGGAGCTGTTTTTT
CDR3 protein: CSATFGQGRTGELFF

clone size: -
J gene: TRBJ2-5
D gene: -
V gene: TRBV29-1
CDR3 DNA: TGCAGCGTGCGTGGGTCCAGGGTACAAGAGACCCAGTACTTC
CDR3 protein: CSVRGSRVQETQYF

clone size: once
J gene: TRBJ2-2
D gene: -
V gene: TRBV11-3
CDR3 DNA: TGTGCCAGCAGCCAAAGTCACACCGGGGAGCTGTTTTTT
CDR3 protein: CASSQSHTGELFF

clone size: -
J gene: TRBJ2-5
D gene: -
V gene: TRBV29-1
CDR3 DNA: TGCAGCGTTGAATGGACAGCCCCCGCGTCTGAGACCCAGTACTTC
CDR3 protein: CSVEWTAPASETQYF

clone size: few
J gene: TRBJ1-2
D gene: -
V gene: TRBV6-6
CDR3 DNA: TGTGCCAGCACCACCAGGGACGGCCCTCATAACTATGGCTACACCTTC
CDR3 protein: CASTTRDGPHNYGYTF

clone size: -
J gene: TRBJ2-5
D gene: TRBD2
V gene: TRBV12-3/TRBV12-4
CDR3 DNA: TGTGCCAGCAGTCGGGGGACTAGCGGACCCCAAGAGACCCAGTACTTC
CDR3 protein: CASSRGTSGPQETQYF

clone size: -
J gene: TRBJ2-3
D gene: -
V gene: TRBV5-1
CDR3 DNA: TGCGCCAGCAGCATCCGCCAGGGGTCAGATACGCAGTATTTT
CDR3 protein: CASSIRQGSDTQYF

clone size: -
J gene: TRBJ2-5
D gene: -
V gene: TRBV12-3/TRBV12-4
CDR3 DNA: TGTGCCAGCAATGGGGGGGGCGGAGAGACCCAGTACTTC
CDR3 protein: CASNGGGGETQYF

clone size: -
J gene: TRBJ1-4
D gene: -
V gene: TRBV28
CDR3 DNA: TGTGCCAGCAGTTCGCCGGGGCACACCAATGAAAAACTGTTTTTT
CDR3 protein: CASSSPGHTNEKLFF

clone size: few
J gene: TRBJ2-7
D gene: -
V gene: TRBV10-3
CDR3 DNA: TGTGCCATCTCCGGGACAATCTACGAGCAGTACTTC
CDR3 protein: CAISGTIYEQYF

clone size: -
J gene: TRBJ1-2
D gene: -
V gene: TRBV28
CDR3 DNA: TGTGCCAGCAGCCCACGGGGGGGCGAGCAACTATATGGCTACACCTTC
CDR3 protein: CASSPRGGEQLYGYTF